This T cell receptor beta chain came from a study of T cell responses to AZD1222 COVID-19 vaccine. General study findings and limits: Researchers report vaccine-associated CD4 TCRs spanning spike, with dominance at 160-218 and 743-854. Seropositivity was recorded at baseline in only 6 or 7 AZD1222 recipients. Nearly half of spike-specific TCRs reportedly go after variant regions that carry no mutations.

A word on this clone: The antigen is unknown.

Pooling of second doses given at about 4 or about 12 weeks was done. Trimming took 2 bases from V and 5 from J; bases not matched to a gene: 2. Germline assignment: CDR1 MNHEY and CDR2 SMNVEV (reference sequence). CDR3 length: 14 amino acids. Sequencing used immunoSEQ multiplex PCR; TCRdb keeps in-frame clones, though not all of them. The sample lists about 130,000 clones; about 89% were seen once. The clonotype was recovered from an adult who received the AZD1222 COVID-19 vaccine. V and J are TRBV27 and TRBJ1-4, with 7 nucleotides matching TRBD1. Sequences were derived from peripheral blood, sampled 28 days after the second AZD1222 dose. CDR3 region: CASSLRQGNEKLFF. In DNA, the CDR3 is TGTGCCAGCAGTTTACGACAGGGAAATGAAAAACTGTTTTTT.